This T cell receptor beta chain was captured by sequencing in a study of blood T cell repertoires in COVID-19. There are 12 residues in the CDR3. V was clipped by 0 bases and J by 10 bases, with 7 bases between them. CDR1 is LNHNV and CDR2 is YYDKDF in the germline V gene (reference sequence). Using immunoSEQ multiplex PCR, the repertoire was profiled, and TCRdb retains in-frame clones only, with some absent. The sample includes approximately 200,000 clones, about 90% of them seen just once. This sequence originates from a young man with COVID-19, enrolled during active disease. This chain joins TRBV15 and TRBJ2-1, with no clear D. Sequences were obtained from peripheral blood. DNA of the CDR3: TGTGCCACCAGCAGAGAAGCCCTAGAGCAGTTCTTC. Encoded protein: CATSREALEQFF. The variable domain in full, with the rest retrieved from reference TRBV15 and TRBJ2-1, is DAMVIQNPRYQVTQFGKPVTLSCSQTLNHNVMYWYQQKSSQAPKLLFHYYDKDFNNEADTPDNFQSRRPNTSFCFLDIRSPGLGDTAMYLCATSREALEQFFGPGTRLTVL.